These 7 T cell receptor beta chains originate from one sample sequenced in a study of blood T cell repertoires in COVID-19. The assay was immunoSEQ multiplex PCR, and TCRdb's table has in-frame clones only and misses some. There are about 280,000 clones in the sample; less than 95% occur only once, and about 3% lies in the top ten. The source material was PBMCs or T cells enriched from blood (not recorded which). These receptor sequences come from a man aged 35-49 years who had been exposed to COVID-19.

V is TRBV7-9 and J is TRBJ2-1, with D unresolved. The V gene lost 5 bases and the J gene lost 4 bases, with 18 bases spanning the gap. The CDR3 covers 16 residues. The germline V gene encodes CDR1 SEHNR and CDR2 FQNEAQ (reference sequence). The chain's CDR3 is CASSPLMLASYNEQFF. The CDR3 DNA reads as TGTGCCAGCAGCCCCCTAATGCTTGCATCTTACAATGAGCAGTTCTTC.

The chain uses TRBV30 and TRBJ1-2; D remains unclear. The CDR3 is made up of 15 amino acids. Germline CDR1 reads GTSNPN; CDR2 reads SVGIG (reference sequence). Deletions cut 0 bases from V and 5 bases from J, with 16 bases between. This CDR3 is CAWSVDFGRRYGYTF. The CDR3 nucleotides read TGTGCCTGGAGTGTAGATTTTGGCCGGAGGTATGGCTACACCTTC. Together with reference TRBV30 and TRBJ1-2, the CDR3 gives the full variable domain: SQTIHQWPATLVQPVGSPLSLECTVEGTSNPNLYWYRQAAGRGLQLLFYSVGIGQISSEVPQNLSASRPQDRQFILSSKKLLLSDSGFYLCAWSVDFGRRYGYTFGSGTRLTVV.

The DNA of the CDR3 is TGTGCCAGTAGTACCGGACAGGGCAGGGGTAATGAAAAACTGTTTTTT. Amino acid sequence: CASSTGQGRGNEKLFF. The V call is TRBV19, the J call TRBJ1-4; TRBD1 aligns across 8 bases. The ends lost 4 bases at V and 4 bases at J; junction bases unmatched: 8. In germline, CDR1 is LNHDA, CDR2 SQIVND (reference sequence). There are 16 residues in the CDR3.

This sequence joins TRBV19 and TRBJ2-7, with 11 bases that match TRBD2. The ends lost 6 bases at V and 3 bases at J; junction bases unmatched: 7. Germline CDR1 is LNHDA and CDR2 is SQIVND (reference sequence). The CDR3 loop spans 15 amino acids. The CDR3 reads CASSRLAGYFYEQYF. CDR3 bases: TGTGCCAGTAGCCGACTAGCGGGATATTTCTACGAGCAGTACTTC.

This clone was seen more than once but under ten times. V usage is TRBV7-9 and J usage is TRBJ2-7; perhaps TRBD1 as D (5 bases). Germline V CDR1 and CDR2: SEHNR, FQNEAQ (reference sequence). V was pared by 5 bases and J by 5 bases, with 10 bases between. This CDR3 spans 12 amino acids. The CDR3 sequence is CASSRDSDEQYF. The DNA for the CDR3 is TGTGCCAGCAGCCGAGACAGTGACGAGCAGTACTTC. The whole variable domain, filled in from reference TRBV7-9 and TRBJ2-7, reads DTGVSQNPRHKITKRGQNVTFRCDPISEHNRLYWYRQTLGQGPEFLTYFQNEAQLEKSRLLSDRFSAERPKGSFSTLEIQRTEQGDSAMYLCASSRDSDEQYFGPGTRLTVT.

This clone was counted once. The chain links TRBV19 to TRBJ2-7, with a tentative D call TRBD2 (5 bases). The CDR3 contains 15 residues. V was shortened by 1 base and J by 6 bases, with 16 bases between the two germline ends. CDR1 and CDR2 from the germline V gene are LNHDA and SQIVND (reference sequence). The CDR3 is CASSIGSASIGEQYF. Written as DNA, the CDR3 is TGTGCCAGTAGTATAGGATCGGCTAGCATCGGCGAGCAGTACTTC. The full variable domain, with the rest looked up from reference TRBV19 and TRBJ2-7, is DGGITQSPKYLFRKEGQNVTLSCEQNLNHDAMYWYRQDPGQGLRLIYYSQIVNDFQKGDIAEGYSVSREKKESFPLTVTSAQKNPTAFYLCASSIGSASIGEQYFGPGTRLTVT.

Concerning this clone itself: One junction end disagrees with the germline gene, perhaps due to a read error. The chain employs TRBV19 and TRBJ2-1, with TRBD2 matching 10 bases. The CDR3 has 13 residues. Germline V lookup: CDR1 LNHDA, CDR2 SQIVND (reference sequence). This chain's CDR3 is CASCIAGGDEQFF. CDR3 coding DNA: TGTGCCAGTTGTATAGCGGGAGGCGATGAGCAGTTCTTC.